This is a list of T cell receptor beta chains from one sample in a study of blood T cells in healthy people across ages. TCRdb independently ran MiXCR on the 5' RACE reads; one entry per CDR3 protein. This sample has about 1 million distinct CDR3 sequences; under 45% occur once, and the top ten carry about 20%. Sequencing input: blood. These receptors were taken from an older woman in good health. Both conserved end residues are part of each CDR3. The D gene is left open where the match is weak. Size values are once, few and many counts, or a class for expanded clones, and some rows have none.

J,size,V,length,D,CDR3,DNA
TRBJ2-5,few,TRBV7-9,17,TRBD1,CASSLAVRDRYQETQYF,TGTGCCAGCAGCTTAGCAGTTCGGGACAGGTACCAAGAGACCCAGTACTTC
TRBJ1-4,-,TRBV11-2,15,-,CASSLDGQLNEKLFF,TGTGCCAGCAGCTTAGACGGTCAGCTAAATGAAAAACTGTTTTTT
TRBJ2-5,-,TRBV7-9,18,TRBD2,CASSLIRRLAGGKETQYF,TGTGCCAGCAGCTTAATCCGGCGGCTAGCGGGAGGTAAAGAGACCCAGTACTTC
TRBJ2-6,few,TRBV25-1,16,-,CASCPRKGPGANVLTF,TGTGCCAGCTGCCCCCGGAAGGGTCCCGGGGCCAACGTCCTGACTTTC
TRBJ2-3,-,TRBV9,14,-,CASSPRTDTDTRYF,TGTGCCAGCAGCCCCCGGACCGACACAGATACGCGGTATTTT
TRBJ2-7,few,TRBV20-1,14,TRBD2,CSARFTSGPYEQYF,TGCAGTGCTAGATTTACTAGCGGGCCCTACGAGCAGTACTTC
TRBJ2-5,-,TRBV7-9,14,TRBD2,CASSWGTTKETQYF,TGTGCCAGCAGCTGGGGGACTACCAAAGAGACCCAGTACTTC
TRBJ2-3,-,TRBV12-3/TRBV12-4,15,-,CGSSSAGSSTDTQYF,TGTGGCAGCAGTTCCGCCGGGAGCAGCACAGATACGCAGTATTTT
TRBJ2-3,few,TRBV6-5,14,TRBD2,CASYTSGSSNTQYF,TGTGCCAGCTATACTAGCGGGTCCTCGAATACGCAGTATTTT
TRBJ2-7,few,TRBV28,15,-,CASGYPGARPYEQYF,TGTGCCAGCGGCTACCCAGGGGCGCGACCCTACGAGCAGTACTTC
TRBJ2-7,-,TRBV6-5,15,TRBD2,CASSYDPAGDYEQYF,TGTGCCAGCAGTTACGATCCAGCGGGGGACTACGAGCAGTACTTC
TRBJ2-7,-,TRBV10-1,15,TRBD1,CASSEAGDRGYEQYF,TGCGCCAGCAGTGAGGCGGGGGACAGGGGTTACGAGCAGTACTTC
TRBJ2-7,-,TRBV6-1,17,TRBD1,CASSPLVGTVISYEQYF,TGTGCCAGCAGCCCATTAGTTGGGACAGTCATCTCCTACGAGCAGTACTTC
TRBJ2-3,-,TRBV15,16,TRBD2,CATSSAGGLGTDTQYF,TGTGCCACCAGCAGCGCGGGAGGCTTAGGGACAGATACGCAGTATTTT
TRBJ1-2,-,TRBV5-4,18,-,CASSLGGRAGGLNYGYTF,TGTGCCAGCAGCTTGGGTGGGCGTGCAGGAGGGCTTAACTATGGCTACACCTTC
TRBJ2-1,-,TRBV7-9,20,-,CASSINAGRAKPYSYNKQFF,TGTGCCAGCAGCATAAATGCGGGGCGGGCGAAACCTTACTCCTACAATAAGCAGTTCTTC
TRBJ2-7,-,TRBV27,13,-,CASADRSSYEQYF,TGTGCTTCGGCGGACAGAAGCTCCTACGAGCAGTACTTC
TRBJ1-5,-,TRBV27,15,-,CASSLFFGGNQPQHF,TGTGCCAGCAGTTTATTCTTCGGGGGCAATCAGCCCCAGCATTTT
TRBJ2-2,-,TRBV7-2,16,TRBD1,CASSLLQGAATGELFF,TGTGCCAGCAGCTTATTACAGGGGGCTGCCACCGGGGAGCTGTTTTTT
TRBJ1-4,few,TRBV29-1,16,-,CSVEDPESATNEKLFF,TGCAGCGTTGAAGATCCCGAGTCCGCAACTAATGAAAAACTGTTTTTT
TRBJ1-2,-,TRBV28,16,-,CASSSTGTRANYGYTF,TGTGCCAGCAGCTCCACAGGGACCAGGGCTAATTATGGCTACACCTTC
TRBJ2-5,-,TRBV19,13,-,CASSILDQETQYF,TGTGCCAGTAGTATATTGGACCAAGAGACCCAGTACTTC
TRBJ2-7,-,TRBV21-1,15,-,CARREGVHATYEQYF,TGTGCCAGGAGAGAGGGGGTCCACGCAACCTACGAGCAGTACTTC
TRBJ2-2,-,TRBV6-5,15,TRBD1,CASRGDRGVTGELFF,TGTGCCAGCAGGGGGGACAGGGGTGTCACCGGGGAGCTGTTTTTT
TRBJ2-3,few,TRBV7-3,15,-,CASSLAGRNSDTQYF,TGTGCCAGCAGCTTAGCCGGGCGCAATTCAGATACGCAGTATTTT
TRBJ2-7,many,TRBV20-1,10,-,CSAGEYEQYF,TGCAGTGCCGGGGAGTACGAGCAGTACTTC
TRBJ1-1,-,TRBV6-2/TRBV6-3,17,-,CASSPWESRGRNTEAFF,TGTGCCAGCAGTCCCTGGGAAAGTCGGGGGAGGAACACTGAAGCTTTCTTT
TRBJ1-1,-,TRBV27,14,TRBD1,CASSSWTGGTEAFF,TGTGCCAGCAGTTCCTGGACAGGGGGCACTGAAGCTTTCTTT
TRBJ2-7,-,TRBV27,15,-,CASSWTRGTSYEQYF,TGTGCCAGCAGTTGGACCCGCGGGACCTCCTACGAGCAGTACTTC
TRBJ2-3,many,TRBV7-3,16,TRBD2,CASSSRAGGYTDTQYF,TGTGCCAGCAGCTCCCGAGCGGGAGGGTACACAGATACGCAGTATTTT
TRBJ2-3,-,TRBV27,14,TRBD1,CASSDYRGQGTQYF,TGTGCCAGCAGTGACTACAGGGGGCAAGGTACGCAGTATTTT
TRBJ2-3,-,TRBV20-1,14,-,CSVVGGRVPDTQYF,TGCAGTGTGGTTGGAGGGAGAGTTCCAGATACGCAGTATTTT
TRBJ2-1,few,TRBV14,17,-,CASSQDRGRDRYNEQFF,TGTGCCAGCAGCCAAGATCGAGGGCGGGACCGTTACAATGAGCAGTTCTTC
TRBJ2-6,few,TRBV5-1,16,TRBD1,CASRDYRGPGANVLTF,TGCGCCAGCAGGGATTACAGGGGCCCTGGGGCCAACGTCCTGACTTTC
TRBJ2-3,-,TRBV20-1,13,-,CSARGRATDTQYF,TGCAGTGCTAGAGGTCGCGCGACAGATACGCAGTATTTT
TRBJ1-3,many,TRBV29-1,13,-,CSVGLGSGNTIYF,TGCAGCGTGGGCCTCGGTAGTGGAAACACCATATATTTT
TRBJ2-7,-,TRBV7-9,17,TRBD2,CASSLGLAGATSYEQYF,TGTGCCAGCAGCTTAGGACTAGCGGGAGCTACCTCCTACGAGCAGTACTTC
TRBJ2-3,-,TRBV12-3/TRBV12-4,12,-,CASRTDTDTQYF,TGTGCCAGCAGGACGGACACAGATACGCAGTATTTT
TRBJ2-1,-,TRBV27,15,TRBD2,CASSQRGLAGVEQFF,TGTGCCAGCAGCCAACGAGGACTAGCGGGAGTTGAGCAGTTCTTC
TRBJ2-2,once,TRBV3-1,12,-,CASSQSSGELFF,TGTGCCAGCAGCCAATCGAGCGGGGAGCTGTTTTTT
TRBJ2-7,-,TRBV6-1,14,-,CASSAETVSYEQYF,TGTGCCAGCAGTGCAGAGACGGTCTCCTACGAGCAGTACTTC
TRBJ1-1,-,TRBV7-9,11,-,CASLGTGEAFF,TGTGCCAGCTTGGGCACGGGAGAAGCTTTCTTT
TRBJ2-1,-,TRBV7-7,13,-,CARSPSVDNEQFF,TGTGCCCGTAGTCCTAGCGTAGACAATGAGCAGTTCTTC
TRBJ2-5,-,TRBV3-1,11,-,CASRTSNEQYF,TGTGCCAGCAGAACCTCCAATGAGCAGTACTTC
TRBJ2-7,-,TRBV4-3,15,TRBD1,CASSQIKGQGYEQYF,TGCGCCAGCAGCCAGATTAAGGGACAGGGTTACGAGCAGTACTTC
TRBJ1-6,few,TRBV7-2,14,-,CASSRGEHNSPLHF,TGTGCCAGCAGTAGAGGGGAACATAATTCACCCCTCCACTTT
TRBJ2-1,few,TRBV5-6,16,TRBD2,CASSTVAGGFYNEQFF,TGTGCCAGCAGCACGGTAGCGGGAGGCTTTTACAATGAGCAGTTCTTC
TRBJ1-2,-,TRBV2,17,-,CASSESAGGASSYGYTF,TGTGCCAGCAGTGAATCCGCGGGGGGGGCGAGTAGCTATGGCTACACCTTC